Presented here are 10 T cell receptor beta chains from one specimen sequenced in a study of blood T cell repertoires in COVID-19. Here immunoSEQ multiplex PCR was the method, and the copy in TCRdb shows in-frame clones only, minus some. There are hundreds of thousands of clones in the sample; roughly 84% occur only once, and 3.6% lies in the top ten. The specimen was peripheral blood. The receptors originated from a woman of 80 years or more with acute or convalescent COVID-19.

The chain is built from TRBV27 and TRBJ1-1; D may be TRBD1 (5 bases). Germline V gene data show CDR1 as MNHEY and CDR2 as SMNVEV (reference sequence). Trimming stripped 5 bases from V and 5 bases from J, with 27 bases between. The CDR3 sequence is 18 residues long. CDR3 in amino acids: CASSPQPGHFFKGTEAFF. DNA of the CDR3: TGTGCCAGCAGTCCACAACCAGGGCACTTCTTTAAGGGGACTGAAGCTTTCTTT.

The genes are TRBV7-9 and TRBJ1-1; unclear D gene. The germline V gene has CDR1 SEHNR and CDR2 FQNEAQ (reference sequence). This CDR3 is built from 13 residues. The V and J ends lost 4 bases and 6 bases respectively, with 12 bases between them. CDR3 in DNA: TGTGCCAGCAGCTCCCAACCACTGTCTGAAGCTTTCTTT. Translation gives CASSSQPLSEAFF.

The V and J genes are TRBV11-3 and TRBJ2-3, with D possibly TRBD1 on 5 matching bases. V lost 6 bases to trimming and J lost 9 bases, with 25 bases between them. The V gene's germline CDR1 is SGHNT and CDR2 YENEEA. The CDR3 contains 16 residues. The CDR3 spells CASSLSSWTPPGTQYF. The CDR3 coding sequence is TGTGCCAGCAGTCTCTCCAGCTGGACACCTCCCGGGACGCAGTATTTT.

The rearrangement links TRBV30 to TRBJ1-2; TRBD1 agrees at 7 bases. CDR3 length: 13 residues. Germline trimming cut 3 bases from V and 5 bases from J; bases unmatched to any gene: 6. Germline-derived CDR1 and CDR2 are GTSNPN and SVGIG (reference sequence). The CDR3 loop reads CAWSPHRGYGYTF. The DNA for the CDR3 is TGTGCCTGGAGCCCTCACAGGGGATATGGCTACACCTTC.

The CDR3 bases are TGTGCCAGCAGCCGGGACAGCTCCTACGAGCAGTACTTC. Its translation: CASSRDSSYEQYF. The gene calls are TRBV7-8 and TRBJ2-7; 7 nucleotides align to TRBD1. Per the germline V gene, CDR1 is SGHVS and CDR2 is FQNEAQ. Trimming took 5 bases from V and 0 from J; bases not matched to a gene: 1. The CDR3 has 13 amino acids.

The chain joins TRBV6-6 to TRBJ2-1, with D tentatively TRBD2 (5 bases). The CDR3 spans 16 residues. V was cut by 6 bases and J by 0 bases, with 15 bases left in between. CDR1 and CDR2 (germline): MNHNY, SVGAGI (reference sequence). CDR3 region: CASSRLSRSSYNEQFF. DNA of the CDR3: TGTGCCAGCAGCAGACTATCAAGAAGCTCCTACAATGAGCAGTTCTTC.

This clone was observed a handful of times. In DNA, the CDR3 is TGTGCTAGTGCTCCGGGACTAGCGGTTGTGGAGCTGTTTTTT. Translation gives CASAPGLAVVELFF. The genes are TRBV12-5 and TRBJ2-2; 11 bases agree with TRBD2. The V segment lost 7 bases and the J segment 10 bases; nucleotides outside the gene matches: 8. The V gene's germline CDR1 is LGHNT and CDR2 FRNRAP. The CDR3 extends over 14 amino acids.

The CDR3 sequence: CAISDPVGLLEQFF. The CDR3 DNA sequence: TGTGCCATCAGTGACCCCGTGGGGCTATTGGAGCAGTTCTTC. The chain carries TRBV10-3 and TRBJ2-1; tentatively, D is TRBD1 (5 bases). The germline V gene encodes CDR1 ENHRY and CDR2 SYGVKD. The CDR3 spans 14 residues. V was shortened by 3 bases and J by 10 bases, with 16 bases between the two germline ends.

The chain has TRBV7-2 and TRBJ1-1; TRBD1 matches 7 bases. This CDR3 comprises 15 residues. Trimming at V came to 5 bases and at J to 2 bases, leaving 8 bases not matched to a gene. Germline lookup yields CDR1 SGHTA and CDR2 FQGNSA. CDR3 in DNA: TGTGCCAGCAGCCTCTGGGGACAGACCAACACTGAAGCTTTCTTT. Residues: CASSLWGQTNTEAFF.

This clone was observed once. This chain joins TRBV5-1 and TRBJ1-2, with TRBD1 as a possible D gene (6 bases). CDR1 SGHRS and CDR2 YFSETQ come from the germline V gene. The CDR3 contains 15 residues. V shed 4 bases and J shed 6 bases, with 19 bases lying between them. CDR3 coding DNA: TGCGCCAGCAGCGTTCTCCTAACAGGGCCTAATGGCTACACCTTC. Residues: CASSVLLTGPNGYTF.